The 19 T cell receptor beta chains in this list originate from one sample, sequenced in a study of blood T cell repertoires in COVID-19. Libraries were prepared by immunoSEQ multiplex PCR; TCRdb keeps only in-frame clonotypes and omits some of them. This sample has 25,000 to 30,000 clones, with around 83% found just once. The sample consisted of peripheral blood. These receptors originate from a human donor in a cohort sampled during active COVID-19.

V and J are TRBV11-2 and TRBJ2-3; D is perhaps TRBD1 (5 bases). Germline CDR1 is SGHAT and CDR2 is FQNNGV. This CDR3 is built from 16 residues. V dropped 3 bases and J dropped 0 bases, with 13 bases sitting between them. This CDR3 reads CASSLGTGASTDTQYF. For the CDR3, the DNA is TGTGCCAGCAGCTTGGGCACAGGTGCTAGCACAGATACGCAGTATTTT.

This chain joins TRBV29-1 and TRBJ2-1, with 8 bases fitting TRBD2. The CDR3 is 17 amino acids. Germline V gene data show CDR1 as SQVTM and CDR2 as ANQGSEA. V lost 1 base, J lost 2 bases, and 10 bases stayed unmatched. This CDR3 is CSVEGVPGRGTYNEQFF. CDR3 nucleotides: TGCAGCGTTGAAGGTGTGCCCGGGAGGGGAACCTACAATGAGCAGTTCTTC.

This clone was recorded once. The chain has TRBV2 and TRBJ2-2; D unclear. Germline V lookup: CDR1 SNHLY, CDR2 FYNNEI. Trimming removed 1 base at V and 5 bases at J, with 8 bases between. The CDR3 length is 14 residues. CDR3: CASSEVRETGELFF. CDR3 in DNA: TGTGCCAGCAGTGAAGTTAGAGAGACCGGGGAGCTGTTTTTT.

This chain joins TRBV19 and TRBJ2-7, with 7 bases fitting TRBD1. This CDR3 is 14 amino acids long. Germline loops: CDR1 LNHDA, CDR2 SQIVND (reference sequence). V lost 5 bases, J lost 4 bases, and 8 bases stayed unmatched. CDR3 sequence (DNA): TGTGCCAGTAGTTCGAGGACAGGAGATTACGAGCAGTACTTC. It codes for CASSSRTGDYEQYF.

The chain couples TRBV28 to TRBJ1-5; 7 bases align to TRBD1. The CDR3 is 15 residues long. Germline V gene sequence: CDR1 MDHEN, CDR2 SYDVKM. V lost 3 bases, J lost 9 bases, and 11 bases stayed unmatched. The CDR3, as DNA: TGTGCCAGCAGTTTGCCCAACAGGGGACTAGGGCCCCAGCATTTT. It translates to CASSLPNRGLGPQHF.

This clone was seen once. This chain joins TRBV15 and TRBJ1-1; maybe TRBD1 (5 bases). Trimming shortened V by 8 bases and J by 2 bases, and 18 bases separated the two germline ends. Germline CDR1 LNHNV, CDR2 YYDKDF (reference sequence). The CDR3 is 15 residues long. CDR3 nucleotide sequence: TGTGCCACCGGAACACCCTTAGGGGTAAACACTGAAGCTTTCTTT. As protein: CATGTPLGVNTEAFF.

The chain recombines TRBV4-2 with TRBJ2-3, with D possibly TRBD2 on 6 matching bases. This CDR3 has 16 amino acids. Germline loops: CDR1 LGHNA, CDR2 YNFKEQ. Between the trimmed V and J ends, which lost 3 bases and 5 bases, there was a span of 18 bases. The CDR3 spells CASSQGRAGYGDTQYF. CDR3 nucleotide sequence: TGTGCCAGCAGCCAGGGGCGGGCGGGGTACGGAGATACGCAGTATTTT.

This chain connects TRBV7-8 to TRBJ2-3; 11 bases fit TRBD1. The CDR3 runs to 15 residues. Per the germline V gene, CDR1 is SGHVS and CDR2 is FQNEAQ. The ends lost 3 bases at V and 6 bases at J; junction bases unmatched: 5. The CDR3 coding sequence is TGTGCCAGCAGCTTCGGGGACAGGGGGTTTGATACGCAGTATTTT. Amino acids: CASSFGDRGFDTQYF.

The chain recombines TRBV30 with TRBJ2-6, with 7 bases matching TRBD2. CDR3 size: 19 residues. J was trimmed by 0 bases and V by 1 base; bases with no gene match: 12. Germline assignment: CDR1 GTSNPN and CDR2 SVGIG (reference sequence). The CDR3 DNA sequence: TGTGCCTGGAGTGCCGTCCGGTGGGCGGGGGACTCTGGGGCCAACGTCCTGACTTTC. It yields the protein CAWSAVRWAGDSGANVLTF.

This clone turned up a few times. The J gene is TRBJ1-2, the V gene TRBV3-1 (or the pseudogene TRBV3-2), with TRBD1 matching over 9 bases. Germline assignment: CDR1 LGHDT and CDR2 YNNKEL (reference sequence). The J segment lost 3 bases and the V segment lost 4 bases, leaving 3 bases of the junction unmatched. The CDR3 extends over 14 amino acids. The CDR3: CASSRRTGDYGYTF. The CDR3 DNA sequence: TGTGCCAGCAGCCGACGGACAGGGGACTATGGCTACACCTTC.

The chain employs TRBV5-8 and TRBJ2-3; TRBD1 aligns across 10 bases. Trimming at V came to 2 bases and at J to 4 bases, leaving 4 bases not matched to a gene. Germline values: CDR1 SGHTS, CDR2 YDEGEE. This CDR3 is built from 15 residues. CDR3 residues: CASSFGQGDSDTQYF. For the CDR3, the DNA is TGTGCCAGCAGCTTTGGACAGGGGGACTCAGATACGCAGTATTTT.

The chain's CDR3 is CASSYPDLLQDQPQHF. CDR3 DNA: TGTGCCAGCAGCTATCCCGATTTGTTGCAGGATCAGCCCCAGCATTTT. V and J are TRBV7-3 and TRBJ1-5; D gene ambiguous. This CDR3 has 16 residues. In germline, CDR1 is SGHTA, CDR2 FQGTGA. Trimming took 4 bases from V and 5 from J, leaving 18 bases between them.

This clone was picked up one time. This rearrangement joins TRBV28 to TRBJ2-2, with D possibly TRBD2 on 5 matching bases. V lost 3 bases and J lost 5, with 10 bases in between. The CDR3 runs to 14 residues. Looked up from germline, CDR1 is MDHEN and CDR2 is SYDVKM. The CDR3 loop reads CASSFREPTGELFF. CDR3 bases: TGTGCCAGCAGTTTCCGGGAACCTACCGGGGAGCTGTTTTTT.

This clone was seen only a few times. The chain carries TRBV5-6 and TRBJ1-1; TRBD1 might be the D (6 bases). Trimming shortened V by 4 bases and J by 1 base, and 17 bases separated the two germline ends. The CDR3 runs 16 residues. Germline values: CDR1 SGHDT, CDR2 YYEEEE. The CDR3 DNA follows: TGTGCCAGCAGCCTAAGGACAGCCACAAGGAACACTGAAGCTTTCTTT. Its translation: CASSLRTATRNTEAFF.

The chain couples TRBV13 to TRBJ2-6; weak D call: TRBD1 (7 bases). The V gene lost 0 bases and the J gene lost 0 bases, with 18 bases spanning the gap. This CDR3 is built from 20 residues. Germline lookup yields CDR1 PRHDT and CDR2 FYEKMQ (reference sequence). CDR3 protein: CASSLGFGGGISSGANVLTF. DNA of the CDR3: TGTGCCAGCAGCTTAGGGTTCGGAGGGGGCATAAGCTCTGGGGCCAACGTCCTGACTTTC.

V and J are TRBV5-1 and TRBJ2-1; 13 nucleotides match TRBD2. The CDR3 has 16 residues. The J segment lost 7 bases and the V segment lost 0 bases, leaving 4 bases of the junction unmatched. Germline CDR1 reads SGHRS; CDR2 reads YFSETQ. The CDR3 loop reads CASSLAGLAGVNEQFF. The CDR3 DNA is TGCGCCAGCAGCTTGGCCGGACTAGCGGGAGTGAATGAGCAGTTCTTC.

The J gene is TRBJ2-1, the V gene TRBV20-1, with TRBD1 matching over 9 bases. This CDR3 is 11 amino acids long. CDR1 DFQATT and CDR2 SNEGSKA come from the germline V gene (reference sequence). After removal of 5 bases from V and 7 bases from J, the junction contained 0 bases not matched to a gene. The chain's CDR3 is CSAGQGNEQFF. DNA for the CDR3: TGCAGTGCTGGACAGGGGAATGAGCAGTTCTTC.

The rearrangement uses TRBV30 and TRBJ1-5; tentatively, D is TRBD1 (5 bases). CDR1 GTSNPN and CDR2 SVGIG come from the germline V gene (reference sequence). V lost 4 bases and J lost 6, with 13 bases in between. The CDR3 extends over 13 amino acids. CDR3 nucleotide sequence: TGTGCCTGGACTGGGGGGGGGAGTCAGCCCCAGCATTTT. Translation: CAWTGGGSQPQHF.

This clone was seen only once. This chain uses TRBV5-5 with TRBJ1-1; 8 nucleotides line up with TRBD1. Looked up from germline, CDR1 is SGHKS and CDR2 is YYEKEE (reference sequence). The CDR3 has 14 residues. V shed 7 bases, J shed 3 bases, and the junction held 8 bases outside the gene matches. Here the CDR3 DNA reads TGTGCCAGCGGAATTTCGACAGGGGACACTGAAGCTTTCTTT. As protein: CASGISTGDTEAFF.